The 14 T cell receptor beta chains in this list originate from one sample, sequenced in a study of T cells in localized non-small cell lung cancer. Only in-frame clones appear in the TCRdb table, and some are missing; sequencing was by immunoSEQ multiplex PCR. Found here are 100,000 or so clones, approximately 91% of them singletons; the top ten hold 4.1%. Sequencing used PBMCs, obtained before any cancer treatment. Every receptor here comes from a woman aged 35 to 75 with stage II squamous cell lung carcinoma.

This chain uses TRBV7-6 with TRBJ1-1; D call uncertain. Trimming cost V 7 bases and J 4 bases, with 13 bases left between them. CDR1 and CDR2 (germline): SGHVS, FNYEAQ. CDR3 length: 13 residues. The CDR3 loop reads CASNLRLGTEAFF. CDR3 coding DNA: TGTGCCAGCAACCTAAGACTGGGCACTGAAGCTTTCTTT.

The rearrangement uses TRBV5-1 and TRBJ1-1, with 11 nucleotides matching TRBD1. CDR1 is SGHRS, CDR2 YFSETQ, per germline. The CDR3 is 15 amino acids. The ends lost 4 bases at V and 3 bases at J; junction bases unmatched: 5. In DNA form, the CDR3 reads TGCGCCAGCAGCGCGGACAGGGGGCCGGACACTGAAGCTTTCTTT. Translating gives CASSADRGPDTEAFF.

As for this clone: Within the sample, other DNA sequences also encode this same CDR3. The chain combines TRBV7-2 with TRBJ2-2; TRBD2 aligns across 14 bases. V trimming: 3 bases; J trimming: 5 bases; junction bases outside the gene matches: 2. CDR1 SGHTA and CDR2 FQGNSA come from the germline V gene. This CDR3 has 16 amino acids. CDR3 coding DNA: TGTGCCAGCAGCTTGGGACTAGCGGGAGTAACCGGGGAGCTGTTTTTT. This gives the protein CASSLGLAGVTGELFF.

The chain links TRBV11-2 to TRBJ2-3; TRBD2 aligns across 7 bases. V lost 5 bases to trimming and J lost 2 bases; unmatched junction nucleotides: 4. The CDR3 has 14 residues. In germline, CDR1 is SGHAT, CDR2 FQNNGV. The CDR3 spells CASSPGLSTDTQYF. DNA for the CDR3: TGTGCCAGCAGCCCGGGACTATCCACAGATACGCAGTATTTT.

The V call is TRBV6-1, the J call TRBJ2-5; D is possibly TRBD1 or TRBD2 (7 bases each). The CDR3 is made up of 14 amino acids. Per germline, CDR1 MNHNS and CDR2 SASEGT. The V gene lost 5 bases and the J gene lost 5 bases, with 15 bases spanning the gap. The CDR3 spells CASSLRQGGETQYF. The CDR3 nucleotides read TGTGCCAGCAGTCTTCGACAGGGAGGGGAGACCCAGTACTTC.

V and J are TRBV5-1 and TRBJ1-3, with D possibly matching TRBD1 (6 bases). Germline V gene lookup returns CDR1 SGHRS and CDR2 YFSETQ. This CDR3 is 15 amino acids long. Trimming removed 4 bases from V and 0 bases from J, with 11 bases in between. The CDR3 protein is CASSAGQSSGNTIYF. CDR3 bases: TGCGCCAGCAGCGCCGGACAGTCCTCTGGAAACACCATATATTTT.

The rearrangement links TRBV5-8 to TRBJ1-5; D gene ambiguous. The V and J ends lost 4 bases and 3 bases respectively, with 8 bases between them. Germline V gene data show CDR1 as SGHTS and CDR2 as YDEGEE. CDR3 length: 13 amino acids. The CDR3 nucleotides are TGTGCCAGCAGCATCGCAACCAATCAGCCCCAGCATTTT. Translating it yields CASSIATNQPQHF.

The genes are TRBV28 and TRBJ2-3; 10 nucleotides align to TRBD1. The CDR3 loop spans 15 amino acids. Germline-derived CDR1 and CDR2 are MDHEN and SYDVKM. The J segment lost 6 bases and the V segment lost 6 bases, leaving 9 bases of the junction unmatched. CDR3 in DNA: TGTGCCAGCAGAGGGACAGGGGCGGGGGCGGATACGCAGTATTTT. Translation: CASRGTGAGADTQYF.

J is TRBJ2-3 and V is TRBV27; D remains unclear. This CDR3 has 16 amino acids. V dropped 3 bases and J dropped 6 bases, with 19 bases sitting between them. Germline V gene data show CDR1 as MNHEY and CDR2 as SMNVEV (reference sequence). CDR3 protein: CASSFPLPNQDDTQYF. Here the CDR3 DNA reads TGTGCCAGCAGTTTCCCTCTTCCCAACCAGGATGATACGCAGTATTTT.

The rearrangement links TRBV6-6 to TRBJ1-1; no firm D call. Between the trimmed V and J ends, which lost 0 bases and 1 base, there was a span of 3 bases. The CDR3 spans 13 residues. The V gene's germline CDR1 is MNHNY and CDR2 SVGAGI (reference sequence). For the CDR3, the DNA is TGTGCCAGCAGTTACTCACAGAACACTGAAGCTTTCTTT. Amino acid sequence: CASSYSQNTEAFF.

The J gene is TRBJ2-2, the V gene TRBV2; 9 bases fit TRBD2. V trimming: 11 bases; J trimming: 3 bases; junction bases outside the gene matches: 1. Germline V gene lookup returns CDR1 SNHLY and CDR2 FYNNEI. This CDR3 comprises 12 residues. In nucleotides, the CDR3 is TGTGCCGCGGGGGGGGACACCGGGGAGCTGTTTTTT. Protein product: CAAGGDTGELFF.

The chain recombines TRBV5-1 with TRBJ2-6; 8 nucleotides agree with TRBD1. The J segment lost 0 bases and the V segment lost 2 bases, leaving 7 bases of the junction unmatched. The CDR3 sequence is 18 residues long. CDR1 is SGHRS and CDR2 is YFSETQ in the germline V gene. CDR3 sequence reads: CASSFSGQAISGANVLTF. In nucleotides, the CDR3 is TGCGCCAGCAGCTTTTCGGGACAGGCGATCTCTGGGGCCAACGTCCTGACTTTC.

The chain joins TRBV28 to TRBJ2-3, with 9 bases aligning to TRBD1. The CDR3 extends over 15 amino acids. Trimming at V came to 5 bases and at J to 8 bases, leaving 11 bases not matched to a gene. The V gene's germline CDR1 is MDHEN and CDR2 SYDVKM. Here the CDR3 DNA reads TGTGCCAGCAGTGTCCCGGGACAGGGCGAGGGTACGCAGTATTTT. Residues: CASSVPGQGEGTQYF.

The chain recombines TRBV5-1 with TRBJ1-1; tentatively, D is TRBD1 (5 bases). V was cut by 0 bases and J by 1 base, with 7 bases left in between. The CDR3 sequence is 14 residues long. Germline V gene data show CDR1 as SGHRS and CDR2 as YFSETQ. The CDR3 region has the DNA TGCGCCAGCAGCTTGGGTGACAGGAACACTGAAGCTTTCTTT. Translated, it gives CASSLGDRNTEAFF.